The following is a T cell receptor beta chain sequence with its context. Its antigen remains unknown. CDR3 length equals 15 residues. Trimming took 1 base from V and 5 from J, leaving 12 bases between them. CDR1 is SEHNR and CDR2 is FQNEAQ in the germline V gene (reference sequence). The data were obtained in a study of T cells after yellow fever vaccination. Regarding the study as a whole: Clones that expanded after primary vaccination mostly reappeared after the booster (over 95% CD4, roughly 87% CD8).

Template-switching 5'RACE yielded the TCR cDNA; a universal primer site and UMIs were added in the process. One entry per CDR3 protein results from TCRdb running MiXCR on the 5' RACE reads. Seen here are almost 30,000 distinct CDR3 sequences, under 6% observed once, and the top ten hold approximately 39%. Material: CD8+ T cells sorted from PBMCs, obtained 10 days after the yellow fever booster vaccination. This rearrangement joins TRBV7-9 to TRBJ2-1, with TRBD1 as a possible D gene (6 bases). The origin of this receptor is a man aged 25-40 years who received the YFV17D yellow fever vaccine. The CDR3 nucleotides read TGTGCCAGCAGCTTAGGTCAGGGGACCCACAATGAGCAGTTCTTC. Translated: CASSLGQGTHNEQFF.